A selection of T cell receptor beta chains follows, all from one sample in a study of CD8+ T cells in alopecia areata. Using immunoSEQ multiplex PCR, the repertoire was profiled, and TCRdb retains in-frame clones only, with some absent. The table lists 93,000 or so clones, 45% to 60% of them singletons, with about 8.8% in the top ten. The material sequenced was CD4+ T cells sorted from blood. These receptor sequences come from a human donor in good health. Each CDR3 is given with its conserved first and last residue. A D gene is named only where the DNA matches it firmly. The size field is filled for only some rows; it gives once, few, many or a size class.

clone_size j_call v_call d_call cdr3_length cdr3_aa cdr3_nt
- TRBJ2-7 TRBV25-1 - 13 CASSFDMTYEQYF TGTGCCAGCAGTTTCGACATGACCTACGAGCAGTACTTC
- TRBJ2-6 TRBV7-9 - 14 CASSDNSGANVLTF TGTGCCAGCAGCGATAACTCTGGGGCCAACGTCCTGACTTTC
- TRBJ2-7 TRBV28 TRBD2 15 CASSLGGTSGYEQYF TGTGCCAGCAGTTTAGGGGGGACTAGCGGGTACGAGCAGTACTTC
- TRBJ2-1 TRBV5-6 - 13 CASSSIRQALQFF TGTGCCAGCAGCTCCATAAGACAGGCCTTGCAGTTCTTC
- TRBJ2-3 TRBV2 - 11 CASRQGGTQYF TGTGCCAGCAGACAGGGAGGTACGCAGTATTTT
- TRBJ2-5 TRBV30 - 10 CAWLGETQYF TGTGCCTGGCTGGGAGAGACCCAGTACTTC
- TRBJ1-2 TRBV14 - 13 CASSPDRSYGYTF TGTGCCAGCAGCCCGGACCGTAGCTATGGCTACACCTTC
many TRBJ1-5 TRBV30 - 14 CAWGRTEHNQPQHF TGTGCCTGGGGAAGGACAGAACACAATCAGCCCCAGCATTTT
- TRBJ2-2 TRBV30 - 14 CAWSLTGYTGELFF TGTGCCTGGAGTTTAACAGGGTACACCGGGGAGCTGTTTTTT
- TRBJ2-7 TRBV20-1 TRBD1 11 CSPGQGDEQYF TGCAGCCCTGGACAGGGTGACGAGCAGTACTTC
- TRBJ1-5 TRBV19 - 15 CASSIYTGSNQPQHF TGTGCCAGTAGTATCTATACAGGGAGCAATCAGCCCCAGCATTTT
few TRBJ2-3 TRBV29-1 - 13 CSVRQRAADTQYF TGCAGCGTGAGACAGAGGGCAGCGGATACGCAGTATTTT
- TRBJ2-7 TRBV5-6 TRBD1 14 CASSLLDRAYEQYF TGTGCCAGCAGCTTGTTGGACAGGGCCTACGAGCAGTACTTC
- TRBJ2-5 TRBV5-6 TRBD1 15 CASSADRGMTKTQYF TGTGCCAGCAGTGCCGACAGGGGGATGACAAAGACCCAGTACTTC
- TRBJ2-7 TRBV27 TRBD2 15 CASRALAGGHYEQYF TGTGCCAGCCGCGCCTTAGCGGGGGGGCACTACGAGCAGTACTTC
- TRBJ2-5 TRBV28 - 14 CASSFRRGLETQYF TGTGCCAGCAGTTTCAGACGGGGTTTGGAGACCCAGTACTTC
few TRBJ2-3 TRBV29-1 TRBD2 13 CSVWRLATDTQYF TGCAGCGTTTGGAGACTAGCGACAGATACGCAGTATTTT
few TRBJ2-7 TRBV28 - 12 CASMANAYEQYF TGTGCCAGCATGGCGAACGCCTACGAGCAGTACTTC
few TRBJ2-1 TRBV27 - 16 CASTSRVLGFYNEQFF TGTGCCAGCACCTCGAGAGTATTGGGGTTCTACAATGAGCAGTTCTTC
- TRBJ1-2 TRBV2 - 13 CASRERGLYGYTF TGTGCCAGCAGGGAAAGGGGACTCTATGGCTACACCTTC
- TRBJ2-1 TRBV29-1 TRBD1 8 CSVGTGFF TGCAGCGTTGGGACAGGATTCTTC
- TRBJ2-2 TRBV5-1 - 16 CASSLEPGTNTGELFF TGCGCCAGCAGCTTGGAGCCGGGGACGAACACCGGGGAGCTGTTTTTT
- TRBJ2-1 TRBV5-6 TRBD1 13 CASSLGQGIEQFF TGTGCCAGCAGCTTGGGACAGGGCATTGAGCAGTTCTTC
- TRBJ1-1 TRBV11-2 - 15 CASSLSGVAKPRAFF TGTGCCAGCAGCTTAAGCGGGGTGGCGAAACCCAGGGCTTTCTTT
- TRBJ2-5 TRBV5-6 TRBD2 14 CASSAGGTTETQYF TGTGCCAGCAGCGCGGGGGGCACGACGGAGACCCAGTACTTC
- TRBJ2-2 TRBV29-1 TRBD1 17 CSVYRPRGPLSTGELFF TGCAGCGTTTATCGCCCCAGGGGGCCCCTCAGCACCGGGGAGCTGTTTTTT
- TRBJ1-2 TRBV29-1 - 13 CSVDTTGLEGYTF TGCAGCGTTGACACTACAGGGTTAGAGGGCTACACCTTC